These 32 T cell receptor beta chains came from one sample sequenced in a study of shared clonotypes between healthy human individuals (dated by TCRdb to the early 2020s). The method was the immunoSEQ multiplex PCR assay. TCRdb's version of the immuneACCESS table is confined to in-frame rearrangements and falls short of the full clone set. An unresolved V gene accounts for under half of the shortfall where checked; the remainder is of unknown origin. The sample table holds 470,000 or so clones, of which more than 65% were seen once. The ten largest make up 10% to 15% of the sample. Sequencing was performed on PBMCs. The origin of the receptors is a woman in her thirties or forties in good health. Some clones in this sample may be carry-over from other donors' samples.

Worth noting for this clone: One base separates it from a far larger clone, so it is likely a read error. Other nucleotide sequences from this sample produce the same CDR3. The J gene is TRBJ1-2, the V gene TRBV2, with unresolved D. The CDR3 consists of 14 residues. Germline lookup yields CDR1 SNHLY and CDR2 FYNNEI. CDR3: CASSRARIYYGYTF. CDR3 DNA sequence: TGTGCCAGCAGTAGGGCTCGGATATACTATGGCTATACCTTC.

The chain joins TRBV28 to TRBJ1-1; 10 bases are a match to TRBD1. The trim removed 6 bases at V and 5 bases at J, leaving 6 bases unmatched. Germline CDR1 is MDHEN and CDR2 is SYDVKM. The CDR3 extends over 14 amino acids. Here the CDR3 reads CASRPGQGMTEAFF. The CDR3 region has the DNA TGTGCCAGCAGACCGGGACAGGGGATGACTGAAGCTTTCTTT.

The J gene is TRBJ2-3, the V gene TRBV29-1, with D maybe TRBD2 (5 bases). V dropped 4 bases and J dropped 10 bases, with 15 bases sitting between them. CDR1 and CDR2 from the germline V gene are SQVTM and ANQGSEA. The CDR3 is 12 amino acids. The CDR3 region is CSVGPGRRAQYF. The CDR3 DNA reads TGCAGCGTTGGTCCCGGACGGCGGGCGCAGTATTTT.

Regarding this clone: The junction shows a germline mismatch at one end, possibly a read error. The genes are TRBV5-4 and TRBJ1-2; 7 bases align to TRBD1. CDR3 length equals 14 residues. The germline V gene encodes CDR1 SGHNT and CDR2 YYREEE (reference sequence). The CDR3 region has the DNA TGCGCCAGCAGGGGCGGGACAGTTAACTATGGCTACACCTTC. Translating it yields CASRGGTVNYGYTF.

The chain carries TRBV7-2 and TRBJ2-5; 7 bases are shared with TRBD2. Trimming cost V 5 bases and J 5 bases; bases outside gene matches: 11. The CDR3 extends over 15 amino acids. Per germline, CDR1 SGHTA and CDR2 FQGNSA. The CDR3 spells CASSTYRTSRETQYF. The CDR3 DNA reads as TGTGCCAGCAGCACCTATAGGACTAGTCGGGAGACCCAGTACTTC.

A few counts support this clone. This chain connects TRBV29-1 to TRBJ1-2, with D unresolved. V gave up 4 bases and J gave up 2 bases, with 14 bases separating them. The CDR3 extends over 14 amino acids. Germline CDR1 is SQVTM and CDR2 is ANQGSEA. CDR3: CSVALGSENYGYTF. The CDR3 nucleotides are TGCAGCGTTGCCCTCGGATCCGAGAACTATGGCTACACCTTC.

A word on this clone: This probably arose from a read error, given a far larger clone one base away. The J gene is TRBJ1-4, the V gene TRBV2; no clear D gene. The CDR3 extends over 14 amino acids. The germline gives CDR1 SNHLY, CDR2 FYNNEI. The CDR3 coding sequence is TGTGCCAGCAATTCCAGGAGGCTTGGCGAAAAACCGTTTTTT. Translation gives CASNSRRLGEKPFF.

On this clone itself: It differs at one base from a far larger clone, so likely a read error. Other nucleotide sequences in the sample specify the same CDR3. The V gene is TRBV30, the J gene TRBJ2-6, with TRBD1 as a possible D gene (5 bases). The CDR3 consists of 18 residues. The V end lost 0 bases, the J end lost 0 bases, and 15 bases lay between the germline ends. Germline loops: CDR1 GTSNPN, CDR2 SVGIG (reference sequence). CDR3 bases: TGTGCCTGGAGTGTAGACCAGGGCTCATACTCTGGGGCCAACGTCCTGACTTTC. Translation: CAWSVDQGSYSGANVLTF.

This chain's CDR3 is CASSDGTAGGLDTGELFF. DNA for the CDR3: TGTGCCAGCAGTGACGGTACAGCGGGAGGGTTAGACACCGGGGAGCTGTTTTTT. This chain connects TRBV2 to TRBJ2-2; 10 bases fit TRBD2. The CDR3 extends over 18 amino acids. The trim removed 3 bases at V and 3 bases at J, leaving 10 bases unmatched. CDR1 and CDR2 (germline): SNHLY, FYNNEI.

This clone has only one observation. V usage is TRBV10-3 and J usage is TRBJ2-5, with D possibly TRBD1 on 5 matching bases. Per the germline V gene, CDR1 is ENHRY and CDR2 is SYGVKD. CDR3 length equals 15 residues. With 0 bases removed from V and 2 bases from J, the gap between germline ends came to 10 bases. The CDR3: CAISESRDRQETQYF. The DNA for the CDR3 is TGTGCCATCAGTGAGTCTAGAGACAGACAAGAGACCCAGTACTTC.

The rearrangement links TRBV7-8 to TRBJ2-7, with 7 positions matching TRBD2. After removal of 5 bases from V and 2 bases from J, the junction contained 6 bases not matched to a gene. The germline V gene encodes CDR1 SGHVS and CDR2 FQNEAQ. This CDR3 has 14 residues. CDR3 residues: CASSPASGPYEQYF. In nucleotides, the CDR3 is TGTGCCAGCAGCCCTGCTAGCGGCCCCTACGAGCAGTACTTC. Filled out from reference TRBV7-8 and TRBJ2-7, the complete variable domain reads GAGVSQSPRYKVAKRGQDVALRCDPISGHVSLFWYQQALGQGPEFLTYFQNEAQLDKSGLPSDRFFAERPEGSVSTLKIQRTQQEDSAVYLCASSPASGPYEQYFGPGTRLTVT.

Notes on this clone: The junction and the germline gene differ at one end; a read error may be behind it. V usage is TRBV2 and J usage is TRBJ2-2, with 8 bases lining up with TRBD1. CDR3 length equals 16 residues. The germline gives CDR1 SNHLY, CDR2 FYNNEI. CDR3 sequence reads: CASSVTGVGLTVELFF. DNA for the CDR3: TGTGCCAGCTCCGTGACAGGGGTCGGTCTCACCGTGGAGCTGTTTTTT.

The CDR3 region is CASSIEGDGETQYF. The DNA for the CDR3 is TGTGCCAGTAGTATAGAAGGGGATGGAGAGACCCAGTACTTC. This chain uses TRBV19 with TRBJ2-5; possible D gene TRBD1, 5 bases. V was pared by 0 bases and J by 4 bases, with 9 bases between. CDR3 length: 14 residues. Per the germline V gene, CDR1 is LNHDA and CDR2 is SQIVND (reference sequence). The whole variable domain, remainder taken from reference TRBV19 and TRBJ2-5, is DGGITQSPKYLFRKEGQNVTLSCEQNLNHDAMYWYRQDPGQGLRLIYYSQIVNDFQKGDIAEGYSVSREKKESFPLTVTSAQKNPTAFYLCASSIEGDGETQYFGPGTRLLVL.

This clone was counted once. One base separates it from a far larger clone, so it is likely a read error. This same CDR3 is encoded by further DNA sequences in the sample. V is TRBV2 and J is TRBJ2-1; no definite D call. The CDR3 contains 14 residues. Germline CDR1 reads SNHLY; CDR2 reads FYNNEI. CDR3 nucleotides: TGTGCCAGCCTCTCCCCTACGTCCTACAATGAACAGTTCTTC. Amino acid sequence: CASLSPTSYNEQFF.

The chain uses TRBV5-4 and TRBJ2-1; 10 bases align to TRBD2. This CDR3 contains 16 residues. The junction had 9 bases not matched to a gene; V was cut back by 1 base and J by 8 bases. In germline, CDR1 is SGHNT, CDR2 YYREEE (reference sequence). CDR3 amino acids: CASSLRLAGRGDEQFF. The CDR3, as DNA: TGTGCCAGCAGCTTGAGACTAGCGGGCAGAGGGGATGAGCAGTTCTTC.

As regards this clone: A read error likely explains this, since a far larger clone differs by one base. Other DNA sequences in this sample translate to the same CDR3. The chain links TRBV19 to TRBJ1-1, with a possible D match to TRBD1 (5 bases). Germline V gene lookup returns CDR1 LNHDA and CDR2 SQIVND (reference sequence). This CDR3 has 14 residues. The DNA for the CDR3 is TGTGCTAGTAGTATAGATCGCGGGGACTACCAAGCTTTCTTT. Protein sequence: CASSIDRGDYQAFF.

This rearrangement joins TRBV6-5 to TRBJ2-7, with 10 bases aligning to TRBD2. V shed 7 bases and J 7 bases; nucleotides not matched to a gene: 13. The CDR3 sequence is 15 residues long. Germline CDR1 reads MNHEY; CDR2 reads SVGAGI. The CDR3 loop is CASTKRTSGPREQYF. As DNA, the CDR3 is TGTGCCAGCACCAAAAGGACTAGCGGCCCACGGGAGCAGTACTTC.

The J gene is TRBJ2-3, the V gene TRBV7-2; 9 bases map to TRBD2. Germline V lookup: CDR1 SGHTA, CDR2 FQGNSA. Germline trimming cut 5 bases from V and 3 bases from J; bases unmatched to any gene: 6. There are 15 residues in the CDR3. CDR3 DNA sequence: TGTGCCAGCAGCCCGGTCCTAGCGGGAACAGATACGCAGTATTTT. Protein sequence: CASSPVLAGTDTQYF.

The CDR3 loop reads CASSVATRGTTGELFF. Written as DNA, the CDR3 is TGTGCCAGCAGCGTAGCTACGAGGGGGACCACCGGGGAGCTGTTTTTT. The chain joins TRBV9 to TRBJ2-2, with D perhaps matching TRBD1 (6 bases). The CDR3 has 16 amino acids. Germline CDR1 reads SGDLS; CDR2 reads YYNGEE. Deletions cut 0 bases from V and 4 bases from J, with 13 bases between.

This clone appeared once. The rearrangement links TRBV7-9 to TRBJ2-1; 8 bases are shared with TRBD2. The CDR3 runs 15 residues. CDR1 SEHNR and CDR2 FQNEAQ come from the germline V gene (reference sequence). Trimming removed 4 bases from V and 4 bases from J; junction bases left unmatched: 6. The DNA of the CDR3 is TGTGCCAGCAGCTCTACTAGCGGAGCTTACAATGAGCAGTTCTTC. Translating it yields CASSSTSGAYNEQFF.

This chain links TRBV2 with TRBJ1-2; D is unresolved. Deletions cut 8 bases from V and 1 base from J, with 17 bases between. The germline V gene has CDR1 SNHLY and CDR2 FYNNEI. The CDR3 has 15 amino acids. The CDR3 bases are TGTGCCAGCGCCCCAGGCCGGGTTATTAACTATGGCTACACCTTC. Translating it yields CASAPGRVINYGYTF.

The rearrangement links TRBV10-2 to TRBJ2-7; D might be TRBD1 (7 bases). CDR1 is WSHSY, CDR2 SAAADI, per germline. V lost 0 bases and J 3 bases, leaving 18 bases between the germline ends. The CDR3 contains 17 residues. CDR3 nucleotide sequence: TGCGCCAGCAGTGAGTCGACTCGGGGGACAGAGTACTACGAGCAGTACTTC. This encodes CASSESTRGTEYYEQYF.

This rearrangement joins TRBV30 to TRBJ1-6; D remains ambiguous. The CDR3 length is 13 residues. In germline, CDR1 is GTSNPN, CDR2 SVGIG (reference sequence). Trimming stripped 0 bases from V and 8 bases from J, with 8 bases between. The CDR3 DNA follows: TGTGCCTGGAGTGTATCTCGAGATTCACCCCTCCACTTT. This translates into CAWSVSRDSPLHF.

The rearrangement uses TRBV9 and TRBJ2-3; possibly TRBD2 for D (5 bases). CDR3 size: 16 residues. V lost 4 bases, J lost 1 base, and 16 bases lay in between. CDR1 and CDR2 (germline): SGDLS, YYNGEE. CDR3 region: CASSPGVGVRTDTQYF. CDR3 sequence (DNA): TGTGCCAGCAGCCCCGGTGTGGGAGTGCGCACAGATACGCAGTATTTT.

V usage is TRBV29-1 and J usage is TRBJ2-5; unclear D gene. CDR1 is SQVTM, CDR2 ANQGSEA, per germline. This CDR3 is built from 11 residues. The germline V and J ends were trimmed by 4 bases and 4 bases, with 7 bases remaining between them. The CDR3 sequence: CSVVNRETQYF. The CDR3 coding sequence is TGCAGCGTTGTTAATCGAGAGACCCAGTACTTC.

The DNA of the CDR3 is TGTGCCTGGAGTGTCTCTGGAGTTGGCACCGGGGAGCTGTTTTTT. It encodes CAWSVSGVGTGELFF. V usage is TRBV30 and J usage is TRBJ2-2; D ambiguous. The V gene's germline CDR1 is GTSNPN and CDR2 SVGIG (reference sequence). This CDR3 region has 15 residues. Trimming took off 0 bases at V and 4 bases at J, with 12 bases between the two ends.

The J gene is TRBJ2-3, the V gene TRBV5-1; TRBD2 matches 13 bases. V gave up 0 bases and J gave up 5 bases; unmatched junction bases: 0. The CDR3 is 15 residues long. CDR1 SGHRS and CDR2 YFSETQ come from the germline V gene. The CDR3: CASSLGTSGRDTQYF. In DNA, the CDR3 is TGCGCCAGCAGCTTGGGGACTAGCGGGAGAGATACGCAGTATTTT.

This clone has just one count. With only one base between it and a far larger clone, this is likely a read error. This sample includes further DNA sequences coding for the same CDR3. The V call is TRBV4-2, the J call TRBJ1-1, with a weak D call TRBD1 (5 bases). This CDR3 has 17 residues. V gave up 1 base and J gave up 2 bases, with 17 bases separating them. CDR1 LGHNA and CDR2 YNFKEQ come from the germline V gene. This CDR3 reads CASSQGGPGRINTEAFF. The CDR3 bases are TGTGCCAGCAGCCAAGGGGGCCCGGGCCGCATAAACACTGAAGCTTTCTTT.

The chain has TRBV10-3 and TRBJ2-7; 7 nucleotides line up with TRBD1. The CDR3 contains 12 residues. The germline gives CDR1 ENHRY, CDR2 SYGVKD. The ends lost 10 bases at V and 5 bases at J; junction bases unmatched: 8. The chain's CDR3 is CATGQDHHEQYF. The CDR3 nucleotides are TGTGCCACAGGACAGGACCACCACGAGCAGTACTTC.

Turning to this clone: A far larger clone is one base from this, pointing to a likely read error. The genes are TRBV7-6 and TRBJ2-2; 14 bases align to TRBD2. CDR3 length equals 17 residues. Germline CDR1 is SGHVS and CDR2 is FNYEAQ. DNA of the CDR3: TGTGCCAGCAGCGACCCGGGACTAGCGGGGGACACCGTGGAGCTGTTTTTT. It encodes CASSDPGLAGDTVELFF.

CDR3 bases: TGCGCCAGCAGCGAAGGGTTGGGGACTAGAAAAGCTTTCTTT. Amino acids: CASSEGLGTRKAFF. The chain combines TRBV4-3 with TRBJ1-1, with D possibly matching TRBD1 (5 bases). This CDR3 is built from 14 residues. The germline V gene has CDR1 LGHNA and CDR2 YSLEER. V was pared by 5 bases and J by 9 bases, with 19 bases between.

The chain has TRBV5-1 and TRBJ2-1, with D maybe TRBD2 (5 bases). The length of the CDR3 is 15 residues. The V gene's germline CDR1 is SGHRS and CDR2 YFSETQ. Trimming pared 1 base from V and 7 bases from J, leaving 15 bases between. The CDR3 DNA reads TGCGCCAGCAGCTTGACAGCCACCGGGGAGAATGAGCAGTTCTTC. Its protein is CASSLTATGENEQFF.